The rows below give T cell receptor beta chains drawn from one sample of a study of graft-versus-host responses after intestinal transplantation. Produced via immunoSEQ multiplex PCR; TCRdb's table is partial and in-frame only. The sample has 11,000 to 15,000 clones, about 35% seen once. This specimen was alloreactive CD8+ T cells from a mixed lymphocyte reaction culture, taken before intestinal transplant. The receptor source for this set is a human patient who received an intestinal transplant. Both conserved end residues are part of each CDR3. The order of the fields is V gene, D gene, J gene, clone size, CDR3 protein, CDR3 DNA. A D gene is named only where the DNA matches it firmly. Only part of the rows carry a size: once, few, many, or a class if the clone is expanded.

TRBV29-1	-	TRBJ2-5	-	CSVESKSETQYF	TGCAGCGTTGAATCGAAGTCAGAGACCCAGTACTTC
TRBV4-1	TRBD1	TRBJ1-1	-	CASSLMTGEGTEAFF	TGCGCCAGCAGCCTAATGACAGGGGAAGGGACTGAAGCTTTCTTT
TRBV11-3	-	TRBJ2-7	once	CASSFPGLNYEQYF	TGTGCCAGCAGTTTCCCCGGGCTTAACTACGAGCAGTACTTC
TRBV27	-	TRBJ2-1	-	CASSFIGRIMNEQFF	TGTGCCAGCAGTTTCATCGGCAGGATTATGAATGAGCAGTTCTTC
TRBV4-1	-	TRBJ1-2	-	CASSQASLPLNRDYGYTF	TGCGCCAGCAGCCAAGCCTCCCTACCCTTAAACAGGGATTATGGCTACACCTTC
TRBV4-1	TRBD1	TRBJ2-3	-	CASGQRTGWPDTQYF	TGCGCCAGCGGACAAAGGACAGGGTGGCCAGATACGCAGTATTTT
TRBV23-1	TRBD2	TRBJ2-5	once	CASSQSRLAEQETQYF	TGCGCCAGCAGTCAATCTCGGCTAGCGGAACAAGAGACCCAGTACTTC
TRBV19	-	TRBJ1-5	-	CASSWTVNQPQHF	TGTGCCAGTAGTTGGACAGTCAATCAGCCCCAGCATTTT
TRBV7-8	-	TRBJ2-1	-	CASSPIGVLAEQFF	TGTGCCAGCAGCCCCATCGGGGTTCTGGCTGAGCAGTTCTTC
TRBV5-1	TRBD1	TRBJ1-6	-	CASLEQGARTYNSPLHF	TGCGCCAGCCTTGAACAGGGGGCGCGGACCTATAATTCACCCCTCCACTTT
TRBV9	-	TRBJ2-5	-	CASSHPVLAYQETQYF	TGTGCCAGCAGCCATCCTGTTTTGGCGTACCAAGAGACCCAGTACTTC
TRBV5-1	-	TRBJ2-7	few	CASSPTDYEQYF	TGCGCCAGCAGCCCGACAGACTACGAGCAGTACTTC
TRBV2	-	TRBJ1-6	few	CASRPPDSSIPLHF	TGTGCCAGCAGGCCCCCCGACTCTTCCATCCCCCTCCACTTT
TRBV4-1	-	TRBJ1-6	-	CASNQGAGGNNSPLHF	TGCGCCAGCAACCAAGGGGCCGGGGGAAATAATTCACCCCTCCACTTT
TRBV5-5	-	TRBJ2-7	-	CASHWVQGSYEQYF	TGTGCCTCCCATTGGGTACAGGGATCCTACGAGCAGTACTTC
TRBV5-1	-	TRBJ2-7	few	CASSSTGNYEQYF	TGCGCCAGCAGCTCCACAGGGAACTACGAGCAGTACTTC
TRBV10-2	TRBD1	TRBJ2-7	few	CASTGDRGFHEQYF	TGCGCCAGCACCGGAGACAGGGGCTTTCACGAGCAGTACTTC
TRBV19	-	TRBJ2-5	-	CASSYGTETQYF	TGTGCCAGTAGTTATGGGACGGAGACCCAGTACTTC
TRBV2	-	TRBJ2-4	-	CASRTRPDIQYF	TGTGCCAGCAGGACTCGACCGGACATTCAGTACTTC
TRBV19	TRBD2	TRBJ2-7	-	CASSRTSFYEQYF	TGTGCCAGTAGTCGGACTAGCTTCTATGAGCAGTACTTC
TRBV5-1	-	TRBJ2-5	-	CASSFTGASGQETQYF	TGCGCCAGCAGCTTTACGGGGGCCAGTGGTCAAGAGACCCAGTACTTC
TRBV6-5	TRBD1	TRBJ2-7	few	CASSRDRGGYEQYF	TGTGCCAGCAGTCGGGACAGGGGGGGCTACGAGCAGTACTTC
TRBV4-1	-	TRBJ2-7	-	CASSLRPNLNYEQYF	TGCGCCAGCAGCCTTCGGCCAAACCTTAACTACGAGCAGTACTTC